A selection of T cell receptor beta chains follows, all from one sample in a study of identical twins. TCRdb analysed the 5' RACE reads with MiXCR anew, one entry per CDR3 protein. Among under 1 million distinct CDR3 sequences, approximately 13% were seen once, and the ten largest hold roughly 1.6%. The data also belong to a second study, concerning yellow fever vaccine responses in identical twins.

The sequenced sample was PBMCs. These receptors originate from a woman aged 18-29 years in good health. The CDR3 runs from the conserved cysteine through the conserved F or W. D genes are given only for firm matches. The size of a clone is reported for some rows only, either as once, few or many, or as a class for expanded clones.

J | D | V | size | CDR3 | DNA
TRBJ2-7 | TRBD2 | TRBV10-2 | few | CASSDNLAGWGSYEQYF | TGCGCCAGCAGTGATAACCTAGCGGGATGGGGCTCCTACGAGCAGTACTTC
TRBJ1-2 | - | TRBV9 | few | CASSQGQGKGYTF | TGTGCCAGCAGCCAGGGGCAGGGCAAGGGCTACACCTTC
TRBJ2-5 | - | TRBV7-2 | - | CASCINRGGETQYF | TGTGCCAGCTGCATAAACAGGGGAGGGGAGACCCAGTACTTC
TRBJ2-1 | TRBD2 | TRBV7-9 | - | CASSPSGSSNNEQFF | TGTGCCAGCAGCCCTAGCGGGAGTTCAAACAATGAGCAGTTCTTC
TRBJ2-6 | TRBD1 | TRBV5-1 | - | CASSSPLTGGSGANVLTF | TGCGCCAGCAGCTCGCCCTTGACAGGGGGCTCTGGGGCCAACGTCCTGACTTTC
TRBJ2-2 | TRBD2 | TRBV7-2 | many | CASSRRGKTSGGADTGELFF | TGTGCCAGCAGCCGCCGAGGGAAGACTAGCGGGGGGGCGGACACCGGGGAGCTGTTTTTT
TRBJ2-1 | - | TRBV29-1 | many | CSVEDLEVSSYNEQFF | TGCAGCGTTGAGGACCTAGAGGTTAGCTCCTACAATGAGCAGTTCTTC
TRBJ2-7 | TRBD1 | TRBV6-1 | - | CASRGQGAGLYEQYF | TGTGCCAGCAGGGGACAGGGGGCCGGCTTATACGAGCAGTACTTC
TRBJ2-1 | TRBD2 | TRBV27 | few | CASSLSGTSGPRGVQFF | TGTGCCAGCAGTTTATCAGGGACTAGCGGACCCCGTGGTGTTCAGTTCTTC
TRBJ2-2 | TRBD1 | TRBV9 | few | CASTRDSTGELFF | TGTGCCAGCACCCGGGACAGCACCGGGGAGCTGTTTTTT
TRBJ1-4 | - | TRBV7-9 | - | CASSPHGAIDNEKLFF | TGTGCCAGCAGCCCTCACGGGGCAATAGATAATGAAAAACTGTTTTTT
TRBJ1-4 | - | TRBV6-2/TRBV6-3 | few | CASSYIGATNEKLFF | TGTGCCAGCAGTTACATAGGTGCAACTAATGAAAAACTGTTTTTT
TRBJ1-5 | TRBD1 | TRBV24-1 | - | CAISDRELPQHF | TGTGCCATCTCGGACAGGGAATTACCCCAGCATTTT
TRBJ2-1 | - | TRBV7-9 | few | CASSSAQNPREQFF | TGTGCCAGCAGCAGCGCCCAAAACCCCCGGGAGCAGTTCTTC
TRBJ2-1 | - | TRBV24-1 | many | CATSEKDWDYNEQFF | TGTGCCACCAGTGAAAAGGACTGGGATTACAATGAGCAGTTCTTC
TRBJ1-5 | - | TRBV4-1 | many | CASSQVGWSNQPQHF | TGCGCCAGCAGCCAAGTGGGTTGGAGCAATCAGCCCCAGCATTTT
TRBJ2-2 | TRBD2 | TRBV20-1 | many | CSARDRTSGAGELFF | TGCAGTGCTAGAGACAGGACTAGTGGGGCCGGGGAGCTGTTTTTT
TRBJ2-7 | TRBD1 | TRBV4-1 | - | CASSQLTGPPYEQYF | TGCGCCAGCAGCCAATTGACAGGGCCTCCCTACGAGCAGTACTTC